The rows below give T cell receptor beta chains drawn from one sample of a study of blood T cell repertoires in COVID-19. The assay was immunoSEQ multiplex PCR, and TCRdb's table has in-frame clones only and misses some. The table has about 130,000 clones, about 79% seen once. The sample consisted of peripheral blood. These receptors were obtained from a woman in her 50s with acute or convalescent COVID-19. Both conserved end residues are part of each CDR3. The D gene is left open where the match is weak. Clone size is given for some rows only: seen once, a few or many times, or a class if the clone is expanded.

v_gene	abundance	d_gene	j_gene	CDR3aa	CDR3nt
TRBV29-1	few	TRBD1	TRBJ2-5	CSAATGVLNPLKETQYF	TGCAGCGCCGCTACAGGGGTCCTTAACCCCCTTAAAGAGACCCAGTACTTC
TRBV5-4	few	.	TRBJ1-2	CASSPSGDGYTF	TGTGCCAGCAGCCCGTCGGGGGATGGCTACACCTTC
TRBV7-2	.	TRBD1	TRBJ1-2	CASSLAIRDRDGYTF	TGTGCCAGCAGCTTAGCAATCCGGGACAGGGATGGCTACACCTTC
TRBV7-9	.	.	TRBJ2-5	CASSALTGLLTQETQYF	TGTGCCAGCAGCGCTTTAACGGGACTCCTGACTCAAGAGACCCAGTACTTC
TRBV19	.	.	TRBJ1-2	CASKRTLRDIYGYTF	TGTGCCAGTAAAAGGACATTAAGGGATATCTATGGCTACACCTTC
TRBV14	.	TRBD1	TRBJ1-6	CASSQGDRGYNSPLHF	TGTGCCAGCAGCCAAGGGGACAGGGGGTATAATTCACCCCTCCACTTT
TRBV5-4	.	TRBD1	TRBJ1-1	CASSSADRAAEAFF	TGTGCCAGCAGCTCCGCTGACAGGGCGGCTGAAGCTTTCTTT
TRBV10-1	.	.	TRBJ1-1	CASSVEAYTNTEAFF	TGCGCCAGCAGTGTAGAGGCTTACACGAACACTGAAGCTTTCTTT
TRBV9	.	TRBD1	TRBJ1-3	CASSRTPGQGAGGNTIYF	TGTGCCAGCAGCCGAACCCCCGGACAGGGGGCAGGTGGAAACACCATATATTTT
TRBV19	.	.	TRBJ1-3	CASSPSGDTIYF	TGTGCCAGTAGTCCTTCGGGAGACACCATATATTTT
TRBV28	.	TRBD2	TRBJ2-2	CASSSPSGFNTGELFF	TGTGCCAGCAGCTCACCTAGCGGATTTAACACCGGGGAGCTGTTTTTT
TRBV6-5	.	TRBD2	TRBJ2-3	CASSLAGGITDTQYF	TGTGCCAGCAGTTTAGCGGGGGGAATCACAGATACGCAGTATTTT
TRBV15	once	.	TRBJ1-5	CATSGAEGDSNQPQHF	TGTGCCACCAGCGGGGCCGAGGGGGATAGCAATCAGCCCCAGCATTTT
TRBV12-5	.	.	TRBJ2-2	CASGDRRLTGELFF	TGTGCTAGTGGTGACAGAAGGCTCACCGGGGAGCTGTTTTTT
TRBV19	.	.	TRBJ1-2	CASSIDLGGNYGYTF	TGTGCCAGTAGTATAGATCTCGGCGGTAACTATGGCTACACCTTC
TRBV19	.	TRBD1	TRBJ2-6	CASSNYGTGVSGANVLTF	TGTGCCAGTAGTAACTACGGGACAGGGGTTTCTGGGGCCAACGTCCTGACTTTC
TRBV2	.	.	TRBJ1-5	CASSVDTNQPQHF	TGTGCCAGCAGTGTAGACACCAATCAGCCCCAGCATTTT
TRBV12-3/TRBV12-4	few	.	TRBJ1-5	CASSYRDQPQHF	TGTGCCAGCAGTTATAGAGATCAGCCCCAGCATTTT
TRBV5-1	.	.	TRBJ2-1	CASSLALAGAGNEQFF	TGCGCCAGCAGCTTGGCATTGGCGGGGGCGGGCAATGAGCAGTTCTTC
TRBV10-1	.	.	TRBJ2-7	CASSDEQNQEQYF	TGCGCCAGCAGTGATGAACAGAACCAAGAGCAGTACTTC
TRBV6-5	.	TRBD1	TRBJ2-3	CASMRGQGRTDTQYF	TGTGCCAGCATGAGGGGACAGGGAAGGACAGATACGCAGTATTTT
TRBV9	once	TRBD1	TRBJ2-1	CASSPVTGKLPRTYNEQFF	TGTGCCAGCAGCCCTGTGACAGGGAAACTTCCCAGAACTTACAATGAGCAGTTCTTC
TRBV25-1	.	TRBD2	TRBJ2-1	CASNSGGRGSSYNEQFF	TGTGCCAGTAATAGCGGGGGGAGGGGTAGCTCCTACAATGAGCAGTTCTTC
TRBV28	.	.	TRBJ1-2	CASSLTGYGYTF	TGTGCCAGCAGTTTAACCGGGTACGGCTACACCTTC
TRBV25-1	.	TRBD1	TRBJ1-6	CASSEYSLGQGVNSPLHF	TGTGCCAGCAGTGAATATTCCCTCGGACAGGGAGTCAACTCACCCCTCCACTTT
TRBV13	.	TRBD1	TRBJ1-1	CASSPTGKGEAFF	TGTGCCAGCAGCCCGACAGGGAAGGGTGAAGCTTTCTTT
TRBV30	.	.	TRBJ1-1	CAWSKEWNTEAFF	TGTGCCTGGAGTAAGGAGTGGAACACTGAAGCTTTCTTT
TRBV10-3	.	.	TRBJ1-3	CAISPDRLAGNTIYF	TGTGCCATCAGTCCCGACAGGTTGGCTGGAAACACCATATATTTT
TRBV5-4	once	.	TRBJ1-2	CASSLAMDSRNHGYTF	TGTGCCAGCAGCTTGGCAATGGACAGCAGGAATCATGGCTACACCTTC
TRBV15	.	.	TRBJ1-6	CATSGGQYGSPLHF	TGTGCCACCAGCGGAGGACAGTACGGGTCACCCCTCCACTTT
TRBV27	.	.	TRBJ1-2	CASSLVPGIYGYTF	TGTGCCAGCAGTTTAGTTCCAGGGATTTATGGCTACACCTTC
TRBV3-1/TRBV3-2	.	.	TRBJ1-1	CASSLGGGNTEAFF	TGTGCCAGCAGCCTTGGCGGGGGCAACACTGAAGCTTTCTTT
TRBV18	.	.	TRBJ2-2	CASSPRGQSNTGELFF	TGTGCCAGCTCACCAAGGGGCCAGTCGAACACCGGGGAGCTGTTTTTT
TRBV7-8	many	TRBD2	TRBJ2-7	CASSPSGGQGYEQYF	TGTGCCAGCAGCCCGAGCGGGGGGCAAGGCTACGAGCAGTACTTC
TRBV23-1	once	.	TRBJ1-6	CASSPPGGNSPLHF	TGCGCCAGCAGTCCCCCGGGGGGGAATTCACCCCTCCACTTT
TRBV10-2	few	.	TRBJ1-5	CATVRGVDSNQPQHF	TGCGCCACCGTACGGGGGGTGGATAGCAATCAGCCCCAGCATTTT
TRBV28	few	.	TRBJ1-5	CAISASANQPQHF	TGTGCCATCTCCGCGTCTGCCAATCAGCCCCAGCATTTT
TRBV6-5	.	.	TRBJ1-5	CASMTGFSNQPQHF	TGTGCCAGCATGACGGGATTCAGCAATCAGCCCCAGCATTTT
TRBV24-1	.	TRBD1	TRBJ1-2	CATSDPGTGYGYTF	TGTGCCACCAGTGACCCCGGGACAGGGTATGGCTACACCTTC
TRBV19	.	TRBD1	TRBJ1-1	CASSIDLWVGDRGNTEAFF	TGTGCCAGTAGTATAGATCTATGGGTCGGGGACAGGGGGAACACTGAAGCTTTCTTT
TRBV6-5	.	TRBD2	TRBJ2-3	CASSYRAGYTDTQYF	TGTGCCAGCAGTTACCGAGCGGGGTACACAGATACGCAGTATTTT
TRBV7-6	.	.	TRBJ2-1	CASSLGLRGGWNEQFF	TGTGCCAGCAGCTTAGGGCTAAGGGGGGGATGGAATGAGCAGTTCTTC